A single sample gave rise to the 31 T cell receptor beta chains below, sequenced in a study of blood T cell repertoires in COVID-19. Clones were read by immunoSEQ multiplex PCR, and TCRdb kept only the in-frame ones, dropping some. The table records approximately 150,000 clones, 80% to 90% of them present only once. Sequenced material: peripheral blood. These receptors were obtained from a man aged 60-69 years with active or convalescent COVID-19.

The chain links TRBV14 to TRBJ1-2; the D is unclear. This CDR3 region has 13 residues. Germline assignment: CDR1 SGHDN and CDR2 FVKESK. Trimming cost V 1 base and J 2 bases, with 5 bases left between them. The CDR3 sequence is CASSQVSNYGYTF. CDR3 DNA: TGTGCCAGCAGCCAAGTATCCAACTATGGCTACACCTTC.

The V call is TRBV7-2, the J call TRBJ2-2; TRBD2 matches 12 bases. Trimming removed 6 bases from V and 2 bases from J; junction bases left unmatched: 7. There are 17 residues in the CDR3. CDR1 is SGHTA, CDR2 FQGNSA, per germline. CDR3 sequence: CASSPGLAGSNTGELFF. CDR3 nucleotides: TGTGCCAGCAGTCCCGGACTAGCGGGATCAAACACCGGGGAGCTGTTTTTT.

The chain joins TRBV11-3 to TRBJ2-7; 10 nucleotides agree with TRBD1. This CDR3 comprises 13 residues. V trimming: 5 bases; J trimming: 3 bases; junction bases outside the gene matches: 1. In germline, CDR1 is SGHNT, CDR2 YENEEA. In nucleotides, the CDR3 is TGTGCCAGCAGCCGGACAGGGGGCTACGAGCAGTACGTC. Protein: CASSRTGGYEQYV.

The CDR3 here is CASSPRGYGNTIYF. CDR3 in DNA: TGTGCCAGCAGTCCAAGGGGATATGGAAACACCATATATTTT. J is TRBJ1-3 and V is TRBV6-5, with D possibly being TRBD1 (5 bases). V was trimmed by 5 bases and J by 3 bases, leaving 11 bases between them. CDR1 MNHEY and CDR2 SVGAGI come from the germline V gene. The CDR3 is 14 amino acids.

This chain uses TRBV28 with TRBJ1-5; D gene ambiguous. Trimming pared 5 bases from V and 7 bases from J, leaving 18 bases between. Germline values: CDR1 MDHEN, CDR2 SYDVKM. This CDR3 is 15 amino acids long. The CDR3 spells CASSLVTLGGQPQHF. The CDR3 nucleotides are TGTGCCAGCAGTCTAGTCACGCTTGGCGGACAGCCCCAGCATTTT.

V and J are TRBV6-4 and TRBJ2-2, with 8 bases fitting TRBD1. CDR1 MRHNA and CDR2 SNTAGT come from the germline V gene. The CDR3 runs to 17 residues. Germline trimming cut 3 bases from V and 5 bases from J; bases unmatched to any gene: 11. CDR3: CASSELSGGYKTGELFF. For the CDR3, the DNA is TGTGCCAGCAGTGAATTGTCAGGGGGCTACAAGACCGGGGAGCTGTTTTTT.

This clone is a singleton in its sample. This chain joins TRBV7-9 and TRBJ2-2, with D tentatively TRBD1 (6 bases). The V end was cut by 6 bases, the J end by 4 bases, with 18 bases between. Germline lookup yields CDR1 SEHNR and CDR2 FQNEAQ (reference sequence). CDR3 length equals 16 residues. The CDR3 DNA is TGTGCCAGCAGGACGGTGGGTACAGGGATCACCGGGGAGCTGTTTTTT. Translated: CASRTVGTGITGELFF. The variable domain in full, completed from reference TRBV7-9 and TRBJ2-2, reads DTGVSQNPRHKITKRGQNVTFRCDPISEHNRLYWYRQTLGQGPEFLTYFQNEAQLEKSRLLSDRFSAERPKGSFSTLEIQRTEQGDSAMYLCASRTVGTGITGELFFGEGSRLTVL.

This clone came up once. The V and J genes are TRBV27 and TRBJ1-2, with D possibly being TRBD1 (6 bases). The CDR3 is 13 residues long. Germline CDR1 MNHEY, CDR2 SMNVEV (reference sequence). Trimming stripped 3 bases from V and 7 bases from J, with 12 bases between. CDR3 sequence reads: CASSFPGGSGYTF. CDR3 nucleotides: TGTGCCAGCAGTTTTCCGGGGGGCAGTGGCTACACCTTC.

The chain is built from TRBV7-8 and TRBJ2-7, with 7 bases matching TRBD2. Germline CDR1 reads SGHVS; CDR2 reads FQNEAQ. CDR3 size: 15 residues. The V and J ends lost 5 bases and 3 bases, in that order; junction bases with no gene match: 10. CDR3 in amino acids: CASSRGSGRGYEQYF. The CDR3 coding sequence is TGTGCCAGCAGCCGAGGGTCAGGGAGGGGCTACGAGCAGTACTTC.

In DNA, the CDR3 is TGTGCCAGCAGTTTATATAGCGGGAAAGTCGAGCAGTACGTC. Protein sequence: CASSLYSGKVEQYV. The J gene is TRBJ2-7, the V gene TRBV28; TRBD2 agrees at 8 bases. The CDR3 runs to 14 residues. V lost 1 base to trimming and J lost 6 bases; unmatched junction nucleotides: 5. CDR1 is MDHEN and CDR2 is SYDVKM in the germline V gene.

The J gene is TRBJ2-3, the V gene TRBV27; 9 bases map to TRBD2. Germline V lookup: CDR1 MNHEY, CDR2 SMNVEV (reference sequence). This CDR3 has 15 residues. J gave up 3 bases and V 3 bases, and 4 bases lay outside the gene matches. CDR3 in amino acids: CASSLLGLATDTQYF. The CDR3 DNA follows: TGTGCCAGCAGTTTGTTAGGACTAGCGACAGATACGCAGTATTTT.

The V call is TRBV18, the J call TRBJ1-1, with a tentative D call TRBD1 (6 bases). The germline V gene encodes CDR1 KGHSH and CDR2 LQKENI. CDR3 length: 13 residues. With 3 bases removed from V and 3 bases from J, the gap between germline ends came to 8 bases. The CDR3 sequence is CASSPDRYTEAFF. CDR3 DNA sequence: TGTGCCAGCTCACCGGACAGATACACTGAAGCTTTCTTT.

V usage is TRBV4-3 and J usage is TRBJ1-2, with D maybe TRBD1 (5 bases). V was pared by 1 base and J by 7 bases, with 19 bases between. Germline CDR1 and CDR2: LGHNA and YSLEER. The CDR3 length is 16 residues. As DNA, the CDR3 is TGCGCCAGCAGCCAAGTTCCCCTGTTAGGGGATGTTGGCTACACCTTC. It codes for CASSQVPLLGDVGYTF.

The V call is TRBV7-6, the J call TRBJ1-1; 8 bases map to TRBD1. Unmatched junction bases numbered 2, after V lost 1 base and J lost 1 base. The CDR3 has 15 residues. CDR1 and CDR2 (germline): SGHVS, FNYEAQ. CDR3 protein: CASSLVGTGNTEAFF. For the CDR3, the DNA is TGTGCCAGCAGCTTAGTAGGGACAGGGAACACTGAAGCTTTCTTT.

The chain uses TRBV4-3 and TRBJ2-1; 8 bases map to TRBD2. CDR1 LGHNA and CDR2 YSLEER come from the germline V gene. V lost 3 bases to trimming and J lost 10 bases; unmatched junction nucleotides: 11. The CDR3 consists of 15 residues. CDR3 loop: CASSQTGGPYGEQFF. CDR3 in DNA: TGCGCCAGCAGCCAGACGGGAGGGCCGTATGGGGAGCAGTTCTTC.

The V and J genes are TRBV10-3 and TRBJ2-7, with D tentatively TRBD1 (5 bases). Germline V gives CDR1 ENHRY, CDR2 SYGVKD. The CDR3 sequence is 15 residues long. Trimming stripped 6 bases from V and 0 bases from J, with 15 bases between. The CDR3 nucleotides read TGTGCCATCAGGACAGAGCGTCAGAGCTCCTACGAGCAGTACGTC. Encoded protein: CAIRTERQSSYEQYV.

Notes on this clone: This CDR3 is missing its conserved last phenylalanine or tryptophan, likely due to a read error. The chain joins TRBV19 to TRBJ1-2; tentatively, D is TRBD1 (6 bases). The V end lost 3 bases, the J end lost 3 bases, and 8 bases lay between the germline ends. CDR3 length: 13 residues. Germline-derived CDR1 and CDR2 are LNHDA and SQIVND (reference sequence). CDR3 loop: CASSMDSYYGYTL. DNA for the CDR3: TGTGCCAGTAGTATGGACAGCTACTATGGCTACACCCTC.

This clone was seen at least ten times. The chain is built from TRBV9 and TRBJ1-1, with D hard to call. This CDR3 has 17 residues. V shed 0 bases and J shed 5 bases, with 20 bases lying between them. The V gene's germline CDR1 is SGDLS and CDR2 YYNGEE. The CDR3 coding sequence is TGTGCCAGCAGCGTAGAGGCCGTCTTTACGGGTCAGACTGAAGCTTTCTTT. It specifies CASSVEAVFTGQTEAFF. Full variable domain (rest looked up from reference TRBV9 and TRBJ1-1): DSGVTQTPKHLITATGQRVTLRCSPRSGDLSVYWYQQSLDQGLQFLIQYYNGEERAKGNILERFSAQQFPDLHSELNLSSLELGDSALYFCASSVEAVFTGQTEAFFGQGTRLTVV.

This rearrangement joins TRBV7-2 to TRBJ1-2, with D perhaps matching TRBD1 (5 bases). CDR1 is SGHTA, CDR2 FQGNSA, per germline. V dropped 1 base and J dropped 3 bases, with 6 bases sitting between them. The CDR3 runs to 13 residues. The CDR3 DNA reads as TGTGCCAGCAGCTTAGGCAGGGACTATGGCTACACCTTC. Its protein is CASSLGRDYGYTF. Looking up the rest from reference TRBV7-2 and TRBJ1-2 gives the full variable domain: GAGVSQSPSNKVTEKGKDVELRCDPISGHTALYWYRQSLGQGLEFLIYFQGNSAPDKSGLPSDRFSAERTGGSVSTLTIQRTQQEDSAVYLCASSLGRDYGYTFGSGTRLTVV.

V and J are TRBV7-2 and TRBJ2-7; 10 bases align to TRBD1. CDR3 length: 15 residues. Germline V gene lookup returns CDR1 SGHTA and CDR2 FQGNSA. The V gene end was trimmed by 5 bases and the J gene end by 2 bases; junction bases not matched to a gene: 6. Here the CDR3 reads CASSQLDRGPYEQYF. CDR3 DNA sequence: TGTGCCAGCAGCCAACTCGACAGGGGGCCCTACGAGCAGTACTTC.

The chain links TRBV11-3 to TRBJ2-1; 7 bases line up with TRBD2. J was trimmed by 7 bases and V by 3 bases; bases with no gene match: 12. The CDR3 totals 16 residues. The germline V gene encodes CDR1 SGHNT and CDR2 YENEEA. CDR3 coding DNA: TGTGCCAGCAGCTTCGTGGGTACGGGGGGAGGGAATGAGCAGTTCTTC. Translating it yields CASSFVGTGGGNEQFF.

The chain joins TRBV5-1 to TRBJ2-1; the D gene is possibly TRBD2 (5 bases). The CDR3 covers 12 residues. V shed 5 bases and J shed 10 bases, with 13 bases lying between them. Germline CDR1 reads SGHRS; CDR2 reads YFSETQ. CDR3: CASSQYEGEQFF. CDR3 DNA sequence: TGCGCCAGCAGTCAGTACGAGGGCGAGCAGTTCTTC. Variable domain in full (rest from reference TRBV5-1 and TRBJ2-1): KAGVTQTPRYLIKTRGQQVTLSCSPISGHRSVSWYQQTPGQGLQFLFEYFSETQRNKGNFPGRFSGRQFSNSRSEMNVSTLELGDSALYLCASSQYEGEQFFGPGTRLTVL.

Here the CDR3 reads CATSPHTTSGNGDTQYF. The CDR3 nucleotides read TGTGCCACCAGTCCACACACAACTAGCGGGAACGGAGATACGCAGTATTTT. This chain links TRBV24-1 with TRBJ2-3; TRBD2 aligns across 10 bases. The CDR3 is 17 residues long. Germline trimming cut 6 bases from V and 5 bases from J; bases unmatched to any gene: 13. Germline-derived CDR1 and CDR2 are KGHDR and SFDVKD.

The gene calls are TRBV27 and TRBJ1-2, with TRBD1 as a possible D gene (5 bases). Germline loops: CDR1 MNHEY, CDR2 SMNVEV (reference sequence). The V gene lost 7 bases and the J gene lost 5 bases, with 17 bases spanning the gap. This CDR3 contains 14 residues. CDR3 sequence: CASTPTGGGYGYTF. The CDR3 DNA sequence: TGTGCCAGCACCCCAACGGGGGGAGGATATGGCTACACCTTC.

The chain links TRBV30 to TRBJ1-2, with 7 bases fitting TRBD1. CDR1 is GTSNPN and CDR2 is SVGIG in the germline V gene (reference sequence). J gave up 4 bases and V 1 base, and 3 bases lay outside the gene matches. The CDR3 has 13 amino acids. The CDR3 DNA is TGTGCCTGGAGTGGGACAGGCTTCTATGGCTACACCTTC. Translated: CAWSGTGFYGYTF.

The gene calls are TRBV21-1 and TRBJ1-4; the table's D call, TRBD1, was not checked against the DNA. TRBV21-1 has pseudogene status. CDR3 length: 20 residues. The CDR3 is CASSKVLGTGFPSEDEKLFF. CDR3 DNA: TGTGCCAGCAGCAAAGTCCTCGGGACAGGGTTCCCATCGGAGGATGAAAAACTGTTTTTT.

The chain uses TRBV21-1 and TRBJ1-1; the table names TRBD1, a call not compared with the DNA. TRBV21-1 corresponds to a pseudogene. CDR3 size: 17 residues. CDR3 nucleotides: TGTGCCAGCAGCAACCAGAGCCGACAGGGGAAGAACACTGAAGCTTTCTTT. It translates to CASSNQSRQGKNTEAFF.

V and J are TRBV19 and TRBJ2-1; 13 bases map to TRBD2. The J segment lost 7 bases and the V segment lost 5 bases, leaving 8 bases of the junction unmatched. There are 16 residues in the CDR3. Per the germline V gene, CDR1 is LNHDA and CDR2 is SQIVND (reference sequence). This CDR3 reads CASSELAGGPGNEQFF. DNA for the CDR3: TGTGCCAGTAGTGAACTAGCGGGAGGGCCGGGTAATGAGCAGTTCTTC.

The genes are TRBV5-5 and TRBJ2-5; 7 bases are a match to TRBD1. This CDR3 comprises 15 residues. Germline V gives CDR1 SGHKS, CDR2 YYEKEE (reference sequence). V lost 3 bases and J lost 2; bases outside the gene matches: 7. CDR3 DNA: TGTGCCAGCAGCTATGACAGGGTCCCTCAAGAGACCCAGTACTTC. This codes for CASSYDRVPQETQYF.

This clone was seen a few times. The V call is TRBV30, the J call TRBJ2-3, with D maybe TRBD2 (6 bases). CDR1 GTSNPN and CDR2 SVGIG come from the germline V gene (reference sequence). The V gene lost 0 bases and the J gene lost 2 bases, with 12 bases spanning the gap. The CDR3 is made up of 15 amino acids. CDR3 nucleotide sequence: TGTGCCTGGAGTGTAGGGACTCGCAACACAGATACGCAGTATTTT. Its protein is CAWSVGTRNTDTQYF.

This rearrangement joins TRBV5-4 to TRBJ2-7, with D tentatively TRBD1 (6 bases). Trimming shortened V by 4 bases and J by 3 bases, and 20 bases separated the two germline ends. The CDR3 has 16 residues. Per the germline V gene, CDR1 is SGHNT and CDR2 is YYREEE (reference sequence). Here the CDR3 DNA reads TGTGCCAGCAGCCGAAAAGGGGGTGGAAGTTTCTACGAGCAGTACGTC. It translates to CASSRKGGGSFYEQYV.